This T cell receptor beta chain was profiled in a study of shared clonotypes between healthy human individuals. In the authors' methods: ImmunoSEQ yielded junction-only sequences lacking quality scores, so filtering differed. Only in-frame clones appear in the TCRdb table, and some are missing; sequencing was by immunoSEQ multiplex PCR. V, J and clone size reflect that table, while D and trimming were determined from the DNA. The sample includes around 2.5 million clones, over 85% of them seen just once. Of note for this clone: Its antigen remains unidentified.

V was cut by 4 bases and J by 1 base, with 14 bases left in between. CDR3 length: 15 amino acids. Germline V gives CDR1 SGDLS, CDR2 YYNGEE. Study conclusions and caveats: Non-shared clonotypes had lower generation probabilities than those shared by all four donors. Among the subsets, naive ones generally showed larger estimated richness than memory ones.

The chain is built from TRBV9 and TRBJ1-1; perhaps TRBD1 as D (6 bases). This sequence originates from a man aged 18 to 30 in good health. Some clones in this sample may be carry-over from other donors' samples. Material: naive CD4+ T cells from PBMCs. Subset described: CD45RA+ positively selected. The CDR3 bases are TGTGCCAGCAGCCGTCTTACAGGGAGGAACACTGAAGCTTTCTTT. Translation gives CASSRLTGRNTEAFF.